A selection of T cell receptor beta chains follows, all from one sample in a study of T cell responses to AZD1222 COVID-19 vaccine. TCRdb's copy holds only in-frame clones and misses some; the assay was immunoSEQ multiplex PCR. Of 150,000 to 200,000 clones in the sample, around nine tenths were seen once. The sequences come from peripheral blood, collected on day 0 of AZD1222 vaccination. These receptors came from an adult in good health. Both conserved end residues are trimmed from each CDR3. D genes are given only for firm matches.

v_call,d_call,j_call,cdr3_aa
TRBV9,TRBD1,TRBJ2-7,ASAGTGVSEQY
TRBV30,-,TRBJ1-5,AWSPDSNQPQH
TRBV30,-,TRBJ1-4,AGGSATREKLF
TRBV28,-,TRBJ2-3,ASSATGMGAGTQY
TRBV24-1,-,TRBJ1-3,ATSDEVHTIY
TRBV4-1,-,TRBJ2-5,ASSQGSQY
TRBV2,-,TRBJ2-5,ASSDLLTQTQY
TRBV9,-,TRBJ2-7,ASSASQGSYEQY
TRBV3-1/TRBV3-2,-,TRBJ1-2,ASSQAGGYGYT
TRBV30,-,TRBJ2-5,AWSDPGRGPSAQY
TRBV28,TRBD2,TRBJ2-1,ASSLAGGPFDEQF
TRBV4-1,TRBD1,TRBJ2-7,ASSPRQGDDEQY
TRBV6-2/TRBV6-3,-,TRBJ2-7,ASSIPPPNYEQY
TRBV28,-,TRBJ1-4,ASSFFGGGEEKLF
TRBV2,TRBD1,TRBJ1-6,ASSRDSRSPLH
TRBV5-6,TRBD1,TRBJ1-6,ASSSGQRYNSPLH
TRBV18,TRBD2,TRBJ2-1,ASSPPGLAGNHEQF
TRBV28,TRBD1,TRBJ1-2,ASSPDRGPGYT
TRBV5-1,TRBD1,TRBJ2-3,ASSLAVGGSGTDTQY
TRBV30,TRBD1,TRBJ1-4,AWSLDLQGATNEKLF
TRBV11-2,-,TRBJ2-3,ASSKRAFTDTQY
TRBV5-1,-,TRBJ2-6,ASSLGSGANVLT
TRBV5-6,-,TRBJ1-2,ASSRPPQGSYGYT
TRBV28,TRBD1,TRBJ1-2,ASSPWGTGRPDSYGYT
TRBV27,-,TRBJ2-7,ASSRGQGGYEQY
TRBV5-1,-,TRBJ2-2,ASSYRDSGTGELF
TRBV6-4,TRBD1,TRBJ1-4,ASSDSDRGNEKLF
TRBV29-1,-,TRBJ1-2,SVELGGSFQGSGYT
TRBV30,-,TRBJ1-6,AWRTTAWGSPLH
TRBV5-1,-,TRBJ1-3,ASSLSPRTDSGNTIY